The clone carrying this T cell receptor (beta chain) was recorded many times. The antigen remains undetermined. RNA transcripts yielded amplified TCR beta CDR3 regions. Carried out on the TCR CDR3, a first-round RT-PCR used the HTBI primer set. Via MiXCR, TCRdb re-called the multiplex PCR reads, giving one row per CDR3 protein. The table has around 260,000 distinct CDR3 sequences, 25% seen once; the top ten hold about a quarter. The record originates from a study of T cells in Graves' hyperthyroidism and ophthalmopathy. Findings and caveats of the study: In validation, the model predicted ophthalmopathy. These predictions came a median approximately 6.5 months before onset. A 13 V-J model separated ophthalmopathy from stable hyperthyroidism. Among thyroid clonotypes expanded above 0.001, most also appeared in blood.

When hyperthyroidism was first diagnosed, the blood sample was taken, preceding any ophthalmopathy symptoms. Trimming left V 5 bases short and J 1 base short, with 23 bases between. Germline values: CDR1 SEHNR, CDR2 FQNEAQ (reference sequence). The CDR3 runs 18 residues. This receptor was identified in a man aged 35 to 55 with Graves' hyperthyroidism that later progressed to Graves' ophthalmopathy. Sequenced material: blood. The gene calls are TRBV7-9 and TRBJ1-1, with D possibly TRBD1 on 6 matching bases. The CDR3 sequence: CASSPWTAKKGENTEAFF. Here the CDR3 DNA reads TGTGCCAGCAGCCCCTGGACAGCTAAAAAGGGGGAGAACACTGAAGCTTTCTTT.